Listed here are 17 T cell receptor beta chains from one sample, sequenced in a study of blood T cell repertoires in COVID-19. Method: immunoSEQ multiplex PCR; TCRdb's copy keeps in-frame clones and lacks some. The sample includes some 220,000 clones, approximately 81% seen only once; the top ten take 15% to 20%. Sequenced material: peripheral blood. These receptors were collected from a woman of 80 years or more with active or convalescent COVID-19.

This chain joins TRBV3-1 (or the pseudogene TRBV3-2) and TRBJ2-7; 11 nucleotides line up with TRBD2. CDR1 and CDR2 from the germline V gene are LGHDT and YNNKEL (reference sequence). This CDR3 has 14 amino acids. With V trimmed by 4 bases and J by 3 bases, 2 bases remained unmatched. CDR3 region: CASSLSGGDYEQYF. CDR3 nucleotide sequence: TGTGCCAGCAGCCTTAGCGGGGGGGACTACGAGCAGTACTTC.

Only a few counts were recorded for this clone. The chain combines TRBV6-5 with TRBJ1-1, with 7 bases that match TRBD1. The germline gives CDR1 MNHEY, CDR2 SVGAGI. This CDR3 is built from 15 residues. Trimming took 0 bases from V and 10 from J; bases not matched to a gene: 11. CDR3 protein: CASSYSNQGGGRAFF. Here the CDR3 DNA reads TGTGCCAGCAGTTACTCGAACCAAGGGGGCGGCCGAGCTTTCTTT.

This clone was seen only a few times. The V call is TRBV6-1, the J call TRBJ1-2; TRBD1 matches 9 bases. The CDR3 contains 15 residues. The germline V gene encodes CDR1 MNHNS and CDR2 SASEGT. The V and J ends lost 7 bases and 3 bases, in that order; junction bases with no gene match: 9. This chain's CDR3 is CASTPGDRAYYGYTF. The CDR3 bases are TGTGCCAGCACCCCAGGGGACAGGGCCTACTATGGCTACACCTTC.

The chain combines TRBV18 with TRBJ2-1, with TRBD2 identical over 8 bases. The V gene's germline CDR1 is KGHSH and CDR2 LQKENI. The J segment lost 2 bases and the V segment lost 5 bases, leaving 11 bases of the junction unmatched. This CDR3 contains 17 residues. The CDR3 sequence: CASSSGGGILAYNEQFF. The CDR3 DNA reads as TGTGCCAGCTCATCCGGGGGGGGCATCCTAGCCTACAATGAGCAGTTCTTC. Together with reference TRBV18 and TRBJ2-1, the CDR3 gives the full variable domain: NAGVMQNPRHLVRRRGQEARLRCSPMKGHSHVYWYRQLPEEGLKFMVYLQKENIIDESGMPKERFSAEFPKEGPSILRIQQVVRGDSAAYFCASSSGGGILAYNEQFFGPGTRLTVL.

There are a few counts of this clone. V gene TRBV9 combines with J gene TRBJ2-1, with 8 bases fitting TRBD2. V shed 3 bases, J shed 5 bases, and the junction held 13 bases outside the gene matches. The CDR3 runs 17 residues. In germline, CDR1 is SGDLS, CDR2 YYNGEE. The CDR3 coding sequence is TGTGCCAGCAGCGCCCAGTCGTGGCGGGGGGAAAACAATGAGCAGTTCTTC. Its protein product is CASSAQSWRGENNEQFF.

This sequence joins TRBV7-9 and TRBJ2-5, with 8 bases lining up with TRBD2. J lost 4 bases, V lost 5 bases, and 9 bases had no gene match. From germline, CDR1 is SEHNR and CDR2 FQNEAQ (reference sequence). The CDR3 covers 15 residues. CDR3 coding DNA: TGTGCCAGCAGCCGTGCTCCTAGCGGGCCAGAGACCCAGTACTTC. This translates into CASSRAPSGPETQYF.

The chain is built from TRBV21-1 and TRBJ2-3; TRBD1 is the table's D call and was not checked against the DNA. TRBV21-1 is designated a pseudogene. The CDR3 totals 13 residues. Here the CDR3 reads CASSGRDRGAQYF. DNA of the CDR3: TGTGCCAGCAGCGGCCGGGACAGGGGTGCGCAGTATTTT.

The genes are TRBV11-3 and TRBJ2-2; the match to TRBD2 covers 10 bases. From germline, CDR1 is SGHNT and CDR2 YENEEA. The CDR3 length is 16 residues. V was clipped by 5 bases and J by 1 base; unmatched bases: 4. The CDR3 loop reads CASSLRLAGNTGELFF. The CDR3 DNA is TGTGCCAGCAGCCTTAGACTAGCGGGGAACACCGGGGAGCTGTTTTTT. The complete variable domain, with remaining parts taken from reference TRBV11-3 and TRBJ2-2, reads EAGVVQSPRYKIIEKKQPVAFWCNPISGHNTLYWYLQNLGQGPELLIRYENEEAVDDSQLPKDRFSAERLKGVDSTLKIQPAELGDSAVYLCASSLRLAGNTGELFFGEGSRLTVL.

V gene TRBV5-8 combines with J gene TRBJ2-7, with 7 bases aligning to TRBD1. The CDR3 runs 13 residues. With 2 bases clipped from V and 2 bases from J, the junction kept 1 base outside the gene matches. CDR1 is SGHTS and CDR2 is YDEGEE in the germline V gene. The CDR3 DNA follows: TGTGCCAGCAGCTTCCAGGGGGCCTACGAGCAGTACTTC. It codes for CASSFQGAYEQYF.

V is TRBV11-2 and J is TRBJ2-1, with 12 bases that match TRBD2. The V segment lost 5 bases and the J segment 10 bases; nucleotides outside the gene matches: 9. The length of the CDR3 is 15 residues. Germline V gives CDR1 SGHAT, CDR2 FQNNGV. The CDR3, as DNA: TGTGCCAGCAGCGGGGGGACTAGCGGGCCCTACGAGCAGTTCTTC. The encoded protein is CASSGGTSGPYEQFF.

The table lists this clone with a few counts. The rearrangement joins TRBV3-1 (or the pseudogene TRBV3-2) to TRBJ1-4, with D perhaps TRBD1 (5 bases). The V gene lost 4 bases and the J gene lost 5 bases, with 14 bases spanning the gap. There are 15 residues in the CDR3. Germline V gene lookup returns CDR1 LGHDT and CDR2 YNNKEL (reference sequence). CDR3: CASSRKQGPNEKLFF. The CDR3 DNA sequence: TGTGCCAGCAGCCGTAAGCAGGGTCCCAATGAAAAACTGTTTTTT.

The table lists this clone with a count of one. The CDR3 loop is CASSLADGSPEAFF. For the CDR3, the DNA is TGCGCCAGCAGCTTGGCAGACGGGAGCCCTGAAGCTTTCTTT. The V gene is TRBV5-1, the J gene TRBJ1-1, with D unresolved. V lost 0 bases, J lost 6 bases, and 12 bases lay in between. Looked up from germline, CDR1 is SGHRS and CDR2 is YFSETQ. This CDR3 has 14 residues.

The J gene is TRBJ1-2, the V gene TRBV28, with D tentatively TRBD1 (6 bases). The V gene's germline CDR1 is MDHEN and CDR2 SYDVKM. This CDR3 is built from 15 residues. Trimming left V 3 bases short and J 8 bases short, with 19 bases between. The CDR3 nucleotides are TGTGCCAGCAGTTTGGCCCAGGGGACGAGAGGGGGCTACACCTTC. It yields the protein CASSLAQGTRGGYTF.

The chain recombines TRBV2 with TRBJ1-4, with D tentatively TRBD1 (5 bases). V gave up 6 bases and J gave up 7 bases, with 18 bases separating them. The CDR3 loop spans 15 amino acids. Germline CDR1 and CDR2: SNHLY and FYNNEI. CDR3 in DNA: TGTGCCAGCAGGAGATGGCAGGGCGTTTCTGAAAAACTGTTTTTT. This codes for CASRRWQGVSEKLFF.

This clone was observed a single time. J is TRBJ2-7 and V is TRBV3-1 (or the pseudogene TRBV3-2); TRBD1 is a possible D gene (5 bases). CDR1 LGHDT and CDR2 YNNKEL come from the germline V gene (reference sequence). The CDR3 is 15 residues long. The V and J ends lost 4 bases and 2 bases respectively, with 15 bases between them. CDR3 in amino acids: CASSPGRVATYEQYF. CDR3 in DNA: TGTGCCAGCAGCCCGGGCAGGGTAGCAACCTACGAGCAGTACTTC.

CDR3 sequence: CASSSRYNQPQHF. The CDR3 DNA reads TGTGCCAGCAGTTCGCGTTACAATCAGCCCCAGCATTTT. The chain recombines TRBV27 with TRBJ1-5; D not certain. Per germline, CDR1 MNHEY and CDR2 SMNVEV (reference sequence). Between the trimmed V and J ends, which lost 4 bases and 3 bases, there was a span of 7 bases. The CDR3 length is 13 residues.

V usage is TRBV27 and J usage is TRBJ2-3, with 12 bases fitting TRBD1. This CDR3 contains 17 residues. V was clipped by 6 bases and J by 5 bases; unmatched bases: 12. Per the germline V gene, CDR1 is MNHEY and CDR2 is SMNVEV (reference sequence). The CDR3: CASSHHEGQGARDTQYF. The CDR3 DNA reads as TGTGCCAGCAGCCACCACGAGGGACAGGGGGCAAGAGATACGCAGTATTTT.